Below, 16 T cell receptor beta chains from the same sample are listed, as sequenced in a study of blood T cell repertoires in COVID-19. The repertoire was sequenced with immunoSEQ multiplex PCR; TCRdb's copy has only in-frame clones and lacks some. The repertoire holds 70,000 to 95,000 clones, with approximately 86% as singletons. Sequencing input: peripheral blood. These receptors were collected from a man older than 75 with active or convalescent COVID-19.

This clone was seen only once. The genes are TRBV7-9 and TRBJ1-2; TRBD1 matches at 9 bases. CDR3 size: 18 residues. V lost 4 bases, J lost 4 bases, and 16 bases stayed unmatched. Germline V lookup: CDR1 SEHNR, CDR2 FQNEAQ (reference sequence). CDR3 protein: CASSSSGQGISPTYGYTF. In nucleotides, the CDR3 is TGTGCCAGCAGCTCAAGCGGACAGGGGATATCCCCCACCTATGGCTACACCTTC.

This clone was counted once. The rearrangement uses TRBV18 and TRBJ1-4, with TRBD1 as a possible D gene (6 bases). Between the trimmed V and J ends, which lost 5 bases and 7 bases, there was a span of 11 bases. Germline V gene lookup returns CDR1 KGHSH and CDR2 LQKENI. This CDR3 region has 13 residues. Here the CDR3 reads CASSNGQSEKLFF. In DNA form, the CDR3 reads TGTGCCAGCTCAAACGGACAGTCTGAAAAACTGTTTTTT. Complete variable domain (other parts from reference TRBV18 and TRBJ1-4): NAGVMQNPRHLVRRRGQEARLRCSPMKGHSHVYWYRQLPEEGLKFMVYLQKENIIDESGMPKERFSAEFPKEGPSILRIQQVVRGDSAAYFCASSNGQSEKLFFGSGTQLSVL.

The chain is built from TRBV12-3 or TRBV12-4 and TRBJ1-2; D is unclear. This CDR3 has 13 residues. Trimming took off 4 bases at V and 4 bases at J, with 10 bases between the two ends. The CDR3 reads CASSSRRSYGYTF. The CDR3 DNA reads as TGTGCCAGCAGTTCCCGACGGAGCTATGGCTACACCTTC.

The CDR3 loop reads CAWSSMVDQPQHF. DNA for the CDR3: TGTGCCTGGAGTTCGATGGTAGATCAGCCCCAGCATTTT. The rearrangement uses TRBV30 and TRBJ1-5; no definite D call. The length of the CDR3 is 13 residues. CDR1 GTSNPN and CDR2 SVGIG come from the germline V gene (reference sequence). Between the trimmed V and J ends, which lost 2 bases and 5 bases, there was a span of 10 bases.

This chain connects TRBV5-4 to TRBJ2-2; 9 nucleotides align to TRBD2. In germline, CDR1 is SGHNT, CDR2 YYREEE (reference sequence). V shed 3 bases and J 5 bases; nucleotides not matched to a gene: 8. This CDR3 is built from 16 residues. CDR3 sequence reads: CASSWGASGVTGELFF. The CDR3 DNA reads TGTGCCAGCAGCTGGGGGGCTAGCGGGGTTACCGGGGAGCTGTTTTTT.

This chain joins TRBV3-1 (or the pseudogene TRBV3-2) and TRBJ1-1; 7 positions agree with TRBD1. There are 13 residues in the CDR3. Germline CDR1 LGHDT, CDR2 YNNKEL (reference sequence). With 6 bases clipped from V and 5 bases from J, the junction kept 6 bases outside the gene matches. The CDR3 DNA reads TGTGCCAGCAGTCCAAACAGGGGTACTGAAGCTTTCTTT. Encoded protein: CASSPNRGTEAFF.

This clone was seen once. The chain is built from TRBV11-1 and TRBJ1-2; 9 positions match TRBD1. Per germline, CDR1 SGHAT and CDR2 FQDESV (reference sequence). The CDR3 has 13 residues. The ends lost 5 bases at V and 4 bases at J; junction bases unmatched: 2. The CDR3 DNA reads as TGTGCCAGCAGCCCGGGACAGGGCTATGGCTACACCTTC. This encodes CASSPGQGYGYTF.

This rearrangement joins TRBV2 to TRBJ1-1; a possible D gene is TRBD1 (5 bases). There are 14 residues in the CDR3. V lost 6 bases and J 3 bases, leaving 14 bases between the germline ends. From germline, CDR1 is SNHLY and CDR2 FYNNEI. For the CDR3, the DNA is TGTGCCAGCAGAGTTGACAGATCCTACACTGAAGCTTTCTTT. Translation: CASRVDRSYTEAFF.

In this sample, this clone turned up once. The chain combines TRBV3-1 (or the pseudogene TRBV3-2) with TRBJ2-5; TRBD2 is a possible D gene (6 bases). V lost 1 base and J lost 8, with 17 bases in between. This CDR3 has 15 residues. The germline CDR1 and CDR2 sequences are LGHDT and YNNKEL (reference sequence). The CDR3 reads CASSQGASEGQTQYF. The CDR3 region has the DNA TGTGCCAGCAGCCAAGGGGCTAGCGAGGGGCAAACCCAGTACTTC.

This sequence joins TRBV5-1 and TRBJ2-3; TRBD1 aligns across 8 bases. There are 14 residues in the CDR3. Germline CDR1 reads SGHRS; CDR2 reads YFSETQ. The ends lost 7 bases at V and 5 bases at J; junction bases unmatched: 9. Written as DNA, the CDR3 is TGCGCCAGCCAGCCAGGGGGCGCGGTAGATACGCAGTATTTT. Encoded protein: CASQPGGAVDTQYF.

This clone came up a few times. This chain connects TRBV18 to TRBJ1-6; 9 bases align to TRBD1. Germline V gene sequence: CDR1 KGHSH, CDR2 LQKENI. The CDR3 loop spans 15 amino acids. With V trimmed by 2 bases and J by 10 bases, 6 bases remained unmatched. Here the CDR3 reads CASSPEGQGVSPLHF. CDR3 in DNA: TGTGCCAGCTCACCAGAGGGACAGGGCGTCTCACCCCTCCACTTT.

J is TRBJ2-4 and V is TRBV28; D is possibly TRBD1 (5 bases). CDR3 length: 18 amino acids. The V gene's germline CDR1 is MDHEN and CDR2 SYDVKM. V gave up 5 bases and J gave up 1 base, with 21 bases separating them. CDR3: CASSATPPGKWAKNIQYF. In nucleotides, the CDR3 is TGTGCCAGCAGTGCAACGCCCCCAGGGAAGTGGGCCAAAAACATTCAGTACTTC.

The V gene is TRBV6-1, the J gene TRBJ1-5, with a weak D call TRBD1 (5 bases). From germline, CDR1 is MNHNS and CDR2 SASEGT. The length of the CDR3 is 16 residues. Trimming pared 0 bases from V and 9 bases from J, leaving 18 bases between. The CDR3 sequence: CASSEAPTTVGGPQHF. DNA of the CDR3: TGTGCCAGCAGTGAAGCCCCAACCACCGTGGGGGGGCCCCAGCATTTT.

V gene TRBV6-5 combines with J gene TRBJ2-5; perhaps TRBD2 as D (5 bases). The CDR3 is made up of 15 amino acids. With 6 bases removed from V and 2 bases from J, the gap between germline ends came to 16 bases. Per germline, CDR1 MNHEY and CDR2 SVGAGI. The CDR3 sequence: CASSQNPSTQETQYF. The CDR3 DNA is TGTGCCAGCAGCCAAAATCCTAGCACGCAAGAGACCCAGTACTTC.

The chain has TRBV5-1 and TRBJ1-1, with D uncertain. CDR3 length equals 15 residues. The V gene lost 0 bases and the J gene lost 1 base, with 10 bases spanning the gap. Germline CDR1 is SGHRS and CDR2 is YFSETQ. The CDR3 sequence is CASSLVPVKNTEAFF. CDR3 coding DNA: TGCGCCAGCAGCTTGGTTCCGGTGAAGAACACTGAAGCTTTCTTT.

The chain combines TRBV19 with TRBJ1-3, with TRBD1 as a possible D gene (5 bases). This CDR3 region has 17 residues. V dropped 2 bases and J dropped 0 bases, with 14 bases sitting between them. Germline V gene lookup returns CDR1 LNHDA and CDR2 SQIVND (reference sequence). The CDR3 coding sequence is TGTGCCAGTAGTATAAAAGGCGGGGGTACCTCTGGAAACACCATATATTTT. It is translated as CASSIKGGGTSGNTIYF.